A selection of T cell receptor beta chains follows, all from one sample in a study of blood T cell repertoires in COVID-19. Generated by immunoSEQ multiplex PCR, the TCRdb table keeps only in-frame clones and is missing some. Seen here are under 250,000 clones, 84% observed once, and the top ten hold roughly 1.4%. The sequenced sample consisted of peripheral blood. These receptors all come from a woman between 40 and 50 years old who had recovered from COVID-19. CDR3s include the opening cysteine and the closing phenylalanine or tryptophan. The order of the fields is CDR3 protein, CDR3 DNA, J gene, V gene, D gene, clone size. The D gene is left open where the match is weak. Not all rows give a size; the values are once, few, many and, for expanded clones, a class.

CDR3aa: CSVRTSKETQYF; CDR3nt: TGCAGCGTCCGAACTTCGAAAGAGACCCAGTACTTC; j_gene: TRBJ2-5; v_gene: TRBV29-1; d_gene: NA; abundance: NA
CDR3aa: CASSGRAYGYTF; CDR3nt: TGTGCCAGCAGTGGGAGGGCCTATGGCTACACCTTC; j_gene: TRBJ1-2; v_gene: TRBV12-3/TRBV12-4; d_gene: NA; abundance: few
CDR3aa: CASSAQGNTGELFF; CDR3nt: TGTGCCAGCAGTGCGCAGGGGAACACCGGGGAGCTGTTTTTT; j_gene: TRBJ2-2; v_gene: TRBV2; d_gene: NA; abundance: NA
CDR3aa: CASSQIQGSEQYF; CDR3nt: TGTGCCAGCAGTCAAATTCAGGGCTCCGAGCAGTACTTC; j_gene: TRBJ2-7; v_gene: TRBV2; d_gene: NA; abundance: NA
CDR3aa: CASSQSLQMNTEAFF; CDR3nt: TGTGCCAGCAGCCAAAGTTTACAGATGAACACTGAAGCTTTCTTT; j_gene: TRBJ1-1; v_gene: TRBV3-1/TRBV3-2; d_gene: NA; abundance: NA
CDR3aa: CASSVISEGAGKYGYTF; CDR3nt: TGTGCCAGCAGCGTAATCTCAGAGGGGGCGGGGAAGTATGGCTACACCTTC; j_gene: TRBJ1-2; v_gene: TRBV13; d_gene: TRBD1; abundance: NA
CDR3aa: CASSETTSRGEQYF; CDR3nt: TGTGCCAGCAGTGAAACGACTAGCCGGGGCGAGCAGTACTTC; j_gene: TRBJ2-7; v_gene: TRBV2; d_gene: TRBD2; abundance: NA
CDR3aa: CASSPLGGSTGNTIYF; CDR3nt: TGTGCCAGCAGCCCTTTGGGGGGAAGCACTGGAAACACCATATATTTT; j_gene: TRBJ1-3; v_gene: TRBV11-3; d_gene: NA; abundance: NA
CDR3aa: CASSEDGRGYEQYF; CDR3nt: TGTGCCAGCAGTGAAGATGGGAGGGGTTACGAGCAGTACTTC; j_gene: TRBJ2-7; v_gene: TRBV2; d_gene: TRBD2; abundance: NA
CDR3aa: CATSQGGASSYEQYF; CDR3nt: TGTGCCACCAGCCAAGGGGGCGCGAGCTCCTACGAGCAGTACTTC; j_gene: TRBJ2-7; v_gene: TRBV15; d_gene: TRBD1; abundance: NA
CDR3aa: CASSLVGGSNEKLFF; CDR3nt: TGTGCCAGCAGCTTAGTGGGTGGGAGTAATGAAAAACTGTTTTTT; j_gene: TRBJ1-4; v_gene: TRBV7-2; d_gene: NA; abundance: few
CDR3aa: CASSEKGTPGNTIYF; CDR3nt: TGTGCCAGCAGCGAAAAAGGGACTCCTGGAAACACCATATATTTT; j_gene: TRBJ1-3; v_gene: TRBV5-4; d_gene: NA; abundance: NA
CDR3aa: CASSLGATGEAFF; CDR3nt: TGCGCCAGCAGCTTGGGCGCAACAGGTGAAGCTTTCTTT; j_gene: TRBJ1-1; v_gene: TRBV5-1; d_gene: NA; abundance: NA
CDR3aa: CASNTGLAGRGETQYF; CDR3nt: TGTGCCAGCAATACCGGACTAGCGGGGCGAGGTGAGACCCAGTACTTC; j_gene: TRBJ2-5; v_gene: TRBV9; d_gene: TRBD2; abundance: NA
CDR3aa: CAWSKDMSGYTF; CDR3nt: TGTGCCTGGAGTAAGGACATGAGTGGCTACACCTTC; j_gene: TRBJ1-2; v_gene: TRBV30; d_gene: NA; abundance: few
CDR3aa: CAWSGYDRDTEAFF; CDR3nt: TGTGCCTGGAGTGGATATGACAGGGACACTGAAGCTTTCTTT; j_gene: TRBJ1-1; v_gene: TRBV30; d_gene: TRBD1; abundance: few
CDR3aa: CASGGYEQYF; CDR3nt: TGTGCCAGTGGAGGATACGAGCAGTACTTC; j_gene: TRBJ2-7; v_gene: TRBV12-3/TRBV12-4; d_gene: NA; abundance: NA
CDR3aa: CARGRGNSPLHF; CDR3nt: TGTGCAAGGGGGCGGGGTAATTCACCCCTCCACTTT; j_gene: TRBJ1-6; v_gene: TRBV30; d_gene: TRBD1; abundance: NA
CDR3aa: CASSLPGGPNTEAFF; CDR3nt: TGTGCCAGCAGCTTACCGGGGGGGCCCAACACTGAAGCTTTCTTT; j_gene: TRBJ1-1; v_gene: TRBV7-9; d_gene: NA; abundance: NA
CDR3aa: CASSLRRTEAFF; CDR3nt: TGTGCCAGCAGCTTACGGAGGACTGAAGCTTTCTTT; j_gene: TRBJ1-1; v_gene: TRBV7-2; d_gene: NA; abundance: NA
CDR3aa: CASSQIRGTQYF; CDR3nt: TGTGCCAGCAGCCAGATCCGGGGAACCCAGTACTTC; j_gene: TRBJ2-5; v_gene: TRBV9; d_gene: NA; abundance: NA
CDR3aa: CASSQGGQANYGYTF; CDR3nt: TGTGCCAGCAGCCAAGGTGGACAAGCTAACTATGGCTACACCTTC; j_gene: TRBJ1-2; v_gene: TRBV4-2; d_gene: NA; abundance: NA
CDR3aa: CASRRTRLSLVNTEAFF; CDR3nt: TGTGCCAGCCGGCGGACAAGGCTCTCCCTGGTGAACACTGAAGCTTTCTTT; j_gene: TRBJ1-1; v_gene: TRBV28; d_gene: NA; abundance: NA
CDR3aa: CASSPGQNYGYTF; CDR3nt: TGTGCCAGCAGCCCGGGACAGAACTATGGCTACACCTTC; j_gene: TRBJ1-2; v_gene: TRBV6-5; d_gene: TRBD1; abundance: NA
CDR3aa: CASSHGAGGDGYTF; CDR3nt: TGTGCCAGCAGTCACGGGGCGGGGGGCGATGGCTACACCTTC; j_gene: TRBJ1-2; v_gene: TRBV6-4; d_gene: NA; abundance: NA
CDR3aa: CASSLDRNYGYTF; CDR3nt: TGTGCCAGCAGCTTGGACAGGAACTATGGCTACACCTTC; j_gene: TRBJ1-2; v_gene: TRBV6-5; d_gene: TRBD1; abundance: once
CDR3aa: CASSFLGQKETQYF; CDR3nt: TGCGCCAGCAGTTTCCTGGGACAGAAAGAGACCCAGTACTTC; j_gene: TRBJ2-5; v_gene: TRBV5-1; d_gene: TRBD1; abundance: NA
CDR3aa: CASTSGGVGTEAFF; CDR3nt: TGTGCCAGTACCTCGGGGGGTGTAGGCACTGAAGCTTTCTTT; j_gene: TRBJ1-1; v_gene: TRBV19; d_gene: NA; abundance: NA
CDR3aa: CASSSAGLRNTIYF; CDR3nt: TGTGCCAGCAGTTCGGCAGGCCTAAGAAACACCATATATTTT; j_gene: TRBJ1-3; v_gene: TRBV6-6; d_gene: NA; abundance: NA
CDR3aa: CASSLQNSPLHF; CDR3nt: TGTGCCAGCAGTTTACAGAATTCACCCCTCCACTTT; j_gene: TRBJ1-6; v_gene: TRBV12-3/TRBV12-4; d_gene: NA; abundance: NA
CDR3aa: CSVEGPSPGYTF; CDR3nt: TGCAGCGTGGAGGGACCGAGTCCCGGCTACACCTTC; j_gene: TRBJ1-2; v_gene: TRBV29-1; d_gene: NA; abundance: once
CDR3aa: CASRGGAGGNQPQHF; CDR3nt: TGTGCCAGCAGGGGCGGTGCGGGAGGCAATCAGCCCCAGCATTTT; j_gene: TRBJ1-5; v_gene: TRBV28; d_gene: NA; abundance: NA
CDR3aa: CASSDRTGNEQFF; CDR3nt: TGTGCCAGCAGTGATCGGACAGGCAATGAGCAGTTCTTC; j_gene: TRBJ2-1; v_gene: TRBV6-4; d_gene: TRBD1; abundance: NA
CDR3aa: CSVTDRGQGDTQYF; CDR3nt: TGCAGCGTGACTGACAGGGGGCAGGGAGATACGCAGTATTTT; j_gene: TRBJ2-3; v_gene: TRBV29-1; d_gene: TRBD1; abundance: few
CDR3aa: CASSLVPGTLDYGYTF; CDR3nt: TGTGCCAGCAGCTTAGTGCCGGGTACGTTGGACTATGGCTACACCTTC; j_gene: TRBJ1-2; v_gene: TRBV7-2; d_gene: NA; abundance: few
CDR3aa: CASSLPGGSDEQYF; CDR3nt: TGTGCCAGCAGCTTGCCCGGGGGATCGGACGAGCAGTACTTC; j_gene: TRBJ2-7; v_gene: TRBV5-6; d_gene: NA; abundance: NA
CDR3aa: CASSTLGAKNTGELFF; CDR3nt: TGTGCCAGCAGCACGCTTGGGGCGAAAAACACCGGGGAGCTGTTTTTT; j_gene: TRBJ2-2; v_gene: TRBV28; d_gene: NA; abundance: NA
CDR3aa: CTSTERKTYNEQFF; CDR3nt: TGCACCAGCACAGAGCGGAAAACCTACAATGAGCAGTTCTTC; j_gene: TRBJ2-1; v_gene: TRBV1; d_gene: NA; abundance: few
CDR3aa: CASSKDRDRTSGANVLTF; CDR3nt: TGTGCCAGCAGTAAAGACCGGGACAGGACCTCTGGGGCCAACGTCCTGACTTTC; j_gene: TRBJ2-6; v_gene: TRBV7-2; d_gene: TRBD1; abundance: NA
CDR3aa: CASFDFIGEKLFF; CDR3nt: TGTGCCAGTTTTGACTTCATCGGGGAAAAACTGTTTTTT; j_gene: TRBJ1-4; v_gene: TRBV28; d_gene: NA; abundance: NA
CDR3aa: CASKDTPYNEQFF; CDR3nt: TGTGCCAGTAAAGACACCCCCTACAATGAGCAGTTCTTC; j_gene: TRBJ2-1; v_gene: TRBV28; d_gene: NA; abundance: NA